The 32 T cell receptor beta chains in this list originate from one sample, sequenced in a study of T cell repertoires in cytomegalovirus infection. MiXCR, run by TCRdb on the reads, gives a single entry per CDR3 protein. Among roughly 200,000 distinct CDR3 sequences, 17% were seen once, and the ten largest hold around 25%. The sequenced sample was CD8+ T cells from PBMCs. The source is a human donor in good health (CMV status not recorded). Some clones in this sample may be carry-over from other donors' samples.

The J gene is TRBJ2-2, the V gene TRBV12-5, with TRBD1 as a possible D gene (6 bases). V was trimmed by 0 bases and J by 0 bases, leaving 14 bases between them. Germline V lookup: CDR1 LGHNT, CDR2 FRNRAP. This CDR3 contains 18 residues. For the CDR3, the DNA is TGTGCTAGTGGTTTGGTACTGAATAACAGGGCGAACACCGGGGAGCTGTTTTTT. Amino acids: CASGLVLNNRANTGELFF. The full variable domain, in which reference TRBV12-5 and TRBJ2-2 provide the parts outside the CDR3, is DARVTQTPRHKVTEMGQEVTMRCQPILGHNTVFWYRQTMMQGLELLAYFRNRAPLDDSGMPKDRFSAEMPDATLATLKIQPSEPRDSAVYFCASGLVLNNRANTGELFFGEGSRLTVL.

The V call is TRBV4-3, the J call TRBJ1-1, with 12 bases lining up with TRBD1. This CDR3 has 15 residues. Germline CDR1 and CDR2: LGHNA and YSLEER. J was trimmed by 5 bases and V by 4 bases; bases with no gene match: 5. The CDR3 DNA reads as TGCGCCAGCAGCCTTTCGGGACAGGGGGCGACTGAAGCTTTCTTT. Its translation is CASSLSGQGATEAFF.

This sequence joins TRBV7-9 and TRBJ1-1, with no clear D. Trimming stripped 1 base from V and 1 base from J, with 7 bases between. Germline V lookup: CDR1 SEHNR, CDR2 FQNEAQ (reference sequence). This CDR3 spans 14 amino acids. CDR3 region: CASSLVGKNTEAFF. The CDR3 nucleotides read TGTGCCAGCAGCTTAGTTGGGAAGAACACTGAAGCTTTCTTT.

V is TRBV7-9 and J is TRBJ1-3; 8 bases agree with TRBD1. The V gene's germline CDR1 is SEHNR and CDR2 FQNEAQ (reference sequence). V shed 7 bases, J shed 3 bases, and the junction held 11 bases outside the gene matches. CDR3 length: 16 amino acids. Here the CDR3 reads CASITNPGGNGNTIYF. The CDR3 nucleotides are TGTGCCAGCATTACCAACCCAGGGGGCAATGGAAACACCATATATTTT. Full variable domain (outside the CDR3, taken from reference TRBV7-9 and TRBJ1-3): DTGVSQNPRHKITKRGQNVTFRCDPISEHNRLYWYRQTLGQGPEFLTYFQNEAQLEKSRLLSDRFSAERPKGSFSTLEIQRTEQGDSAMYLCASITNPGGNGNTIYFGEGSWLTVV.

On this clonotype itself: One junction end does not reproduce the germline sequence, and a read error may be involved. This chain connects TRBV4-1 to TRBJ1-2, with TRBD1 matching 7 bases. Germline V gene data show CDR1 as MGHRA and CDR2 as YSYEKL. The CDR3 sequence is 17 residues long. CDR3 amino acids: CASSQADRTASNYGYTF. The CDR3 DNA reads TGTGCCAGCAGCCAAGCGGACAGGACGGCATCTAACTATGGCTACACCTTC.

In this sample, this clonotype turned up a few times. The chain recombines TRBV20-1 with TRBJ1-2, with TRBD1 as a possible D gene (5 bases). The CDR3 totals 13 residues. Germline V CDR1 and CDR2: DFQATT, SNEGSKA (reference sequence). With 1 base removed from V and 7 bases from J, the gap between germline ends came to 13 bases. CDR3 in amino acids: CSARAGPRGGYTF. The CDR3 DNA is TGCAGTGCTAGAGCAGGGCCACGTGGTGGCTACACCTTC.

The CDR3, as DNA: TGCGCCAGCAGCCCGAGCACGGGGGGACCCTACGAGCAGTACTTC. Residues: CASSPSTGGPYEQYF. This chain joins TRBV4-1 and TRBJ2-7; 7 bases agree with TRBD2. Germline V gives CDR1 MGHRA, CDR2 YSYEKL. V trimming: 4 bases; J trimming: 2 bases; junction bases outside the gene matches: 8. The CDR3 length is 15 residues.

This chain joins TRBV7-2 and TRBJ2-5; 9 nucleotides agree with TRBD2. Germline CDR1 SGHTA, CDR2 FQGNSA. The CDR3 contains 14 residues. V gave up 5 bases and J gave up 2 bases; unmatched junction bases: 3. In DNA form, the CDR3 reads TGTGCCAGCAGCGGACTAGCGACACAAGAGACCCAGTACTTC. Its protein is CASSGLATQETQYF.

This clonotype appeared a few times. The chain links TRBV7-2 to TRBJ1-1; weak D call: TRBD1 (6 bases). The germline V gene has CDR1 SGHTA and CDR2 FQGNSA. The CDR3 is 16 residues long. V was shortened by 3 bases and J by 2 bases, with 16 bases between the two germline ends. The CDR3 sequence is CASSLVPQGPNTEAFF. CDR3 coding DNA: TGTGCCAGCAGCTTGGTGCCGCAGGGGCCAAACACTGAAGCTTTCTTT.

The sample holds a few counts of this clonotype. The chain links TRBV7-9 to TRBJ2-7; D perhaps matches TRBD1 (8 bases). CDR1 and CDR2 from the germline V gene are SEHNR and FQNEAQ (reference sequence). The CDR3 length is 21 residues. V was trimmed by 0 bases and J by 2 bases, leaving 29 bases between them. The CDR3 loop is CASSLARRGGADRDAPYEQYF. In DNA form, the CDR3 reads TGTGCCAGCAGCTTAGCGCGACGGGGAGGGGCGGACAGGGATGCTCCCTACGAGCAGTACTTC. The full variable domain, rest sourced from reference TRBV7-9 and TRBJ2-7, is DTGVSQNPRHKITKRGQNVTFRCDPISEHNRLYWYRQTLGQGPEFLTYFQNEAQLEKSRLLSDRFSAERPKGSFSTLEIQRTEQGDSAMYLCASSLARRGGADRDAPYEQYFGPGTRLTVT.

The chain uses TRBV13 and TRBJ2-1; 10 nucleotides agree with TRBD2. CDR1 is PRHDT, CDR2 FYEKMQ, per germline (reference sequence). This CDR3 is 16 amino acids long. J lost 7 bases, V lost 5 bases, and 11 bases had no gene match. The CDR3 region is CASSPGGSGGANEQFF. CDR3 sequence (DNA): TGTGCCAGCAGCCCTGGAGGGAGCGGGGGGGCGAATGAGCAGTTCTTC.

The rearrangement uses TRBV28 and TRBJ1-1, with 7 bases that match TRBD1. Trimming removed 6 bases from V and 9 bases from J; junction bases left unmatched: 10. CDR1 and CDR2 from the germline V gene are MDHEN and SYDVKM. The CDR3 contains 13 residues. CDR3 sequence: CASSREGQKKAFF. CDR3 in DNA: TGTGCCAGCAGCAGGGAGGGACAGAAAAAAGCTTTCTTT.

This clonotype is a singleton in its sample. The rearrangement links TRBV4-3 to TRBJ1-1, with D possibly being TRBD1 (5 bases). From germline, CDR1 is LGHNA and CDR2 YSLEER. There are 15 residues in the CDR3. Trimming shortened V by 0 bases and J by 8 bases, and 16 bases separated the two germline ends. This CDR3 is CASSQEWGPRAEAFF. CDR3 sequence (DNA): TGCGCCAGCAGCCAAGAGTGGGGCCCCCGGGCCGAAGCTTTCTTT.

The V and J genes are TRBV29-1 and TRBJ1-2; D might be TRBD1 (5 bases). V lost 8 bases, J lost 7 bases, and 23 bases lay in between. CDR3 size: 14 residues. Germline lookup yields CDR1 SQVTM and CDR2 ANQGSEA. CDR3 bases: TGCAGCATTGCGCCGGGACGGGAGACTTTTGGCTACACCTTC. As protein: CSIAPGRETFGYTF.

This clonotype was counted a few times. The chain employs TRBV12-3 or TRBV12-4 and TRBJ2-3; TRBD1 aligns across 7 bases. V trimming: 5 bases; J trimming: 4 bases; junction bases outside the gene matches: 12. The CDR3 has 16 residues. The CDR3 protein is CASSLIQGTPPDTQYF. The CDR3 nucleotides are TGTGCCAGCAGTCTTATACAGGGGACCCCACCAGATACGCAGTATTTT.

The sample holds a few counts of this clonotype. This sequence joins TRBV7-9 and TRBJ2-7; possibly TRBD1 for D (5 bases). Trimming took off 3 bases at V and 4 bases at J, with 19 bases between the two ends. The CDR3 sequence is 16 residues long. The V gene's germline CDR1 is SEHNR and CDR2 FQNEAQ (reference sequence). The CDR3 nucleotides are TGTGCCAGCAGCTTTGAAGTATCAGGGAATGGGTACGAGCAGTACTTC. This encodes CASSFEVSGNGYEQYF.

This clonotype was counted only a few times. The chain links TRBV7-9 to TRBJ2-3; no firm D call. Germline V lookup: CDR1 SEHNR, CDR2 FQNEAQ (reference sequence). The V end was cut by 4 bases, the J end by 0 bases, with 8 bases between. This CDR3 has 14 residues. CDR3 protein: CASSSQESTDTQYF. In DNA form, the CDR3 reads TGTGCCAGCAGCTCCCAGGAGAGCACAGATACGCAGTATTTT.

The gene calls are TRBV27 and TRBJ2-7; no clear D. The CDR3 is 13 amino acids. V lost 1 base and J 2 bases, leaving 6 bases between the germline ends. The V gene's germline CDR1 is MNHEY and CDR2 SMNVEV (reference sequence). The CDR3 DNA reads as TGTGCCAGCAGTTTATACAGAGCCTACGAGCAGTACTTC. This gives the protein CASSLYRAYEQYF.

This clonotype was picked up a small number of times. At one boundary the junction diverges from the germline segment, which might be a read error. The chain couples TRBV14 to TRBJ2-7; D uncertain. This CDR3 spans 15 amino acids. Germline loops: CDR1 SGHDN, CDR2 FVKESK. CDR3 amino acids: CASSANGWSSYEQNF. Written as DNA, the CDR3 is TGTGCCAGCAGCGCAAACGGCTGGAGCTCCTACGAGCAGAACTTC. The whole variable domain, remainder taken from reference TRBV14 and TRBJ2-7, is EAGVTQFPSHSVIEKGQTVTLRCDPISGHDNLYWYRRVMGKEIKFLLHFVKESKQDESGMPNNRFLAERTGGTYSTLKVQPAELEDSGVYFCASSANGWSSYEQNFGPGTRLTVT.

The rearrangement links TRBV4-3 to TRBJ1-2; no definite D call. CDR1 and CDR2 from the germline V gene are LGHNA and YSLEER. This CDR3 is 15 amino acids long. The ends were cut back, 0 bases at V and 4 bases at J, with 12 bases in the middle. The CDR3 coding sequence is TGCGCCAGCAGCCAAGATAGGGCAGAGACCTATGGCTACACCTTC. Translating gives CASSQDRAETYGYTF.

The CDR3 loop is CSVAQGFATGELFF. DNA of the CDR3: TGCAGCGTCGCACAGGGGTTTGCCACCGGGGAGCTGTTTTTT. This chain connects TRBV29-1 to TRBJ2-2; 7 positions agree with TRBD1. The CDR3 covers 14 residues. Germline V lookup: CDR1 SQVTM, CDR2 ANQGSEA. V shed 6 bases, J shed 4 bases, and the junction held 8 bases outside the gene matches.

This clonotype was seen only a few times. This chain uses TRBV2 with TRBJ2-1, with D possibly TRBD2 on 5 matching bases. The CDR3 loop spans 14 amino acids. The germline CDR1 and CDR2 sequences are SNHLY and FYNNEI. Trimming removed 1 base at V and 6 bases at J, with 10 bases between. The CDR3 protein is CASSEVGLSNEQFF. Written as DNA, the CDR3 is TGTGCCAGCAGTGAAGTAGGACTGAGCAATGAGCAGTTCTTC.

This clonotype appeared a few times. V and J are TRBV9 and TRBJ2-7, with D unclear. V was pared by 0 bases and J by 2 bases, with 12 bases between. The CDR3 covers 15 residues. Germline V CDR1 and CDR2: SGDLS, YYNGEE. The CDR3 bases are TGTGCCAGCAGCGTAGGAGCAGCCCGCGCCTACGAGCAGTACTTC. Translating gives CASSVGAARAYEQYF.

The gene calls are TRBV7-2 and TRBJ1-1, with no clear D. Germline CDR1 is SGHTA and CDR2 is FQGNSA. This CDR3 spans 13 amino acids. The ends were cut back, 5 bases at V and 3 bases at J, with 10 bases in the middle. The CDR3 coding sequence is TGTGCCAGCAGCCCTTATTCCGACACTGAAGCTTTCTTT. Translation: CASSPYSDTEAFF.

This clonotype came up a few times. The rearrangement joins TRBV7-9 to TRBJ2-7; no firm D call. Trimming shortened V by 2 bases and J by 0 bases, and 11 bases separated the two germline ends. Germline CDR1 reads SEHNR; CDR2 reads FQNEAQ (reference sequence). The CDR3 covers 15 residues. The CDR3 sequence: CASSLISETSYEQYF. CDR3 nucleotide sequence: TGTGCCAGCAGCTTAATCAGCGAGACCTCCTACGAGCAGTACTTC.

The V call is TRBV29-1, the J call TRBJ1-2, with 9 positions matching TRBD1. Germline CDR1 and CDR2: SQVTM and ANQGSEA. The CDR3 has 14 residues. The V segment lost 3 bases and the J segment 7 bases; nucleotides outside the gene matches: 9. CDR3 nucleotide sequence: TGCAGCGTTGATCCTGGGACAGGGATGGGTGGCTACACCTTC. Residues: CSVDPGTGMGGYTF. The variable domain in full, completed from reference TRBV29-1 and TRBJ1-2, reads SAVISQKPSRDICQRGTSLTIQCQVDSQVTMMFWYRQQPGQSLTLIATANQGSEATYESGFVIDKFPISRPNLTFSTLTVSNMSPEDSSIYLCSVDPGTGMGGYTFGSGTRLTVV.

The chain combines TRBV25-1 with TRBJ1-1, with D tentatively TRBD1 (6 bases). The CDR3 totals 15 residues. V was pared by 4 bases and J by 1 base, with 13 bases between. Germline V CDR1 and CDR2: MGHDK, SYGVNS. In nucleotides, the CDR3 is TGTGCCAGCAGTGCTTACGGGGACAAGAACACTGAAGCTTTCTTT. Translated: CASSAYGDKNTEAFF.

This clonotype was seen a few times. The V call is TRBV7-8, the J call TRBJ2-1, with TRBD2 matching over 10 bases. Trimming cost V 5 bases and J 10 bases; bases outside gene matches: 14. Per the germline V gene, CDR1 is SGHVS and CDR2 is FQNEAQ. This CDR3 spans 16 amino acids. The CDR3 nucleotides are TGTGCCAGCAGCCCCGCTAGCGGGGGATACAATGAAGAGCAGTTCTTC. Protein sequence: CASSPASGGYNEEQFF.

This chain uses TRBV7-9 with TRBJ2-2, with a weak D call TRBD1 (6 bases). V lost 7 bases and J lost 4, with 16 bases in between. This CDR3 has 15 residues. Germline CDR1 reads SEHNR; CDR2 reads FQNEAQ (reference sequence). The CDR3 spells CASILGGQITGELFF. CDR3 coding DNA: TGTGCCAGCATCCTCGGAGGACAGATCACCGGGGAGCTGTTTTTT. The full variable domain, its missing parts supplied by reference TRBV7-9 and TRBJ2-2, is DTGVSQNPRHKITKRGQNVTFRCDPISEHNRLYWYRQTLGQGPEFLTYFQNEAQLEKSRLLSDRFSAERPKGSFSTLEIQRTEQGDSAMYLCASILGGQITGELFFGEGSRLTVL.

This CDR3 is CASSHRDAPYNEQFF. CDR3 DNA: TGTGCCAGCAGCCACCGGGACGCACCTTACAATGAGCAGTTCTTC. The rearrangement joins TRBV7-9 to TRBJ2-1, with D perhaps being TRBD1 or TRBD2 (5 bases each). Germline-derived CDR1 and CDR2 are SEHNR and FQNEAQ (reference sequence). The CDR3 contains 15 residues. V lost 5 bases and J 4 bases, leaving 15 bases between the germline ends.

This rearrangement joins TRBV29-1 to TRBJ1-2; 7 nucleotides align to TRBD1. The CDR3 runs to 15 residues. The junction had 9 bases not matched to a gene; V was cut back by 5 bases and J by 0 bases. Germline V gene data show CDR1 as SQVTM and CDR2 as ANQGSEA. The CDR3 loop is CSVTGTDPPNYGYTF. CDR3 bases: TGCAGCGTTACCGGGACAGATCCCCCTAACTATGGCTACACCTTC.

The chain is built from TRBV9 and TRBJ1-1; a possible D gene is TRBD1 (5 bases). This CDR3 has 15 residues. Germline lookup yields CDR1 SGDLS and CDR2 YYNGEE. V lost 0 bases, J lost 11 bases, and 20 bases lay in between. The CDR3 spells CASSVGFRDSLAAFF. CDR3 nucleotides: TGTGCCAGCAGCGTAGGCTTCCGGGACTCCCTGGCCGCTTTCTTT.